The next 30 T cell receptor beta chains were all read from a single sample in a study of blood T cell repertoires in COVID-19. TCRdb's table, derived via immunoSEQ multiplex PCR, lists solely in-frame clones and lacks some. The data hold about 340,000 clones, with approximately 82% observed a single time. The sample taken for sequencing was peripheral blood. Source of these receptors: a man aged 25-45 years with active or convalescent COVID-19.

V is TRBV6-4 and J is TRBJ1-6; 7 bases fit TRBD1. Germline CDR1 MRHNA, CDR2 SNTAGT. The CDR3 runs to 19 residues. Trimming at V came to 0 bases and at J to 5 bases, leaving 13 bases not matched to a gene. CDR3 DNA: TGTGCCAGCAGTGACTCGGGGTCCGGGACAGTCGCGGATAATTCACCCCTCCACTTT. It translates to CASSDSGSGTVADNSPLHF.

This chain uses TRBV6-6 with TRBJ1-2; 8 nucleotides line up with TRBD1. CDR1 is MNHNY and CDR2 is SVGAGI in the germline V gene (reference sequence). The CDR3 loop spans 14 amino acids. The J segment lost 6 bases and the V segment lost 5 bases, leaving 8 bases of the junction unmatched. The DNA for the CDR3 is TGTGCCAGCAGTATATTTGGACAGGGTGATGGCTACACCTTC. This gives the protein CASSIFGQGDGYTF.

The V and J genes are TRBV19 and TRBJ2-7; D is perhaps TRBD1 (6 bases). The CDR3 contains 14 residues. The V end lost 3 bases, the J end lost 3 bases, and 12 bases lay between the germline ends. Germline CDR1 and CDR2: LNHDA and SQIVND (reference sequence). CDR3 nucleotides: TGTGCCAGTAGTATCTTAGAAGGGGGCTACGAGCAGTACTTC. This translates into CASSILEGGYEQYF.

V is TRBV7-9 and J is TRBJ2-2, with TRBD1 matching 11 bases. V lost 4 bases and J lost 6; bases outside the gene matches: 7. The CDR3 runs 16 residues. CDR1 SEHNR and CDR2 FQNEAQ come from the germline V gene (reference sequence). CDR3 sequence reads: CASSSHRDRGAGELFF. In nucleotides, the CDR3 is TGTGCCAGCAGCTCCCACCGGGACAGGGGGGCCGGGGAGCTGTTTTTT. Full variable domain (rest looked up from reference TRBV7-9 and TRBJ2-2): DTGVSQNPRHKITKRGQNVTFRCDPISEHNRLYWYRQTLGQGPEFLTYFQNEAQLEKSRLLSDRFSAERPKGSFSTLEIQRTEQGDSAMYLCASSSHRDRGAGELFFGEGSRLTVL.

This clone was counted once. The chain recombines TRBV7-2 with TRBJ1-6; possibly TRBD1 for D (6 bases). The V end lost 6 bases, the J end lost 4 bases, and 10 bases lay between the germline ends. This CDR3 is built from 14 residues. Germline lookup yields CDR1 SGHTA and CDR2 FQGNSA. CDR3 DNA: TGTGCCAGCAGATCTGGACAGTATAATTCACCCCTCCACTTT. Translated: CASRSGQYNSPLHF.

This clone was seen just once. The V gene is TRBV5-1, the J gene TRBJ2-3; D gene unclear. V lost 0 bases, J lost 2 bases, and 16 bases lay in between. CDR3 size: 17 residues. Germline assignment: CDR1 SGHRS and CDR2 YFSETQ. Here the CDR3 DNA reads TGCGCCAGCAGCTTGGCCGGAGCCCACGCTTACACAGATACGCAGTATTTT. Translation gives CASSLAGAHAYTDTQYF.

This chain uses TRBV18 with TRBJ1-4; 9 nucleotides line up with TRBD1. CDR3 length: 15 residues. Germline V gene sequence: CDR1 KGHSH, CDR2 LQKENI. V gave up 6 bases and J gave up 4 bases; unmatched junction bases: 6. CDR3 amino acids: CASSPRQGGNEKLFF. The CDR3 DNA reads TGTGCCAGCTCCCCCCGACAGGGGGGTAATGAAAAACTGTTTTTT.

The V call is TRBV27, the J call TRBJ2-5; TRBD1 matches 9 bases. Germline values: CDR1 MNHEY, CDR2 SMNVEV (reference sequence). Unmatched junction bases numbered 4, after V lost 0 bases and J lost 5 bases. The CDR3 spans 15 residues. CDR3 DNA sequence: TGTGCCAGCAGTTTATCGACAGGGGGTGGGGAGACCCAGTACTTC. Translated, it gives CASSLSTGGGETQYF.

The chain recombines TRBV19 with TRBJ2-6; the match to TRBD2 covers 7 bases. V shed 2 bases and J 0 bases; nucleotides not matched to a gene: 1. Germline assignment: CDR1 LNHDA and CDR2 SQIVND (reference sequence). The CDR3 has 16 residues. CDR3 DNA: TGTGCCAGTAGTATAATAGCGGGCTCTGGGGCCAACGTCCTGACTTTC. Translating gives CASSIIAGSGANVLTF.

The chain carries TRBV5-5 and TRBJ1-2, with 8 bases aligning to TRBD1. V shed 4 bases, J shed 7 bases, and the junction held 12 bases outside the gene matches. Looked up from germline, CDR1 is SGHKS and CDR2 is YYEKEE (reference sequence). The CDR3 length is 15 residues. This chain's CDR3 is CASSPGQGGGFGYTF. CDR3 DNA: TGTGCCAGCAGCCCAGGACAGGGAGGAGGGTTTGGCTACACCTTC.

This clone was counted only a few times. The CDR3 ends on some other residue instead of the conserved phenylalanine or tryptophan, so this is likely a read error. The limits of the CDR3 on the DNA are not certain, so only TCRdb's listed CDR3 is given. The chain carries TRBV2 and TRBJ2-7; TRBD2 reflects the table's D call only, with no check against the DNA. CDR1 is SNHLY, CDR2 FYNNEI, per germline. The CDR3 has 11 residues if both end residues are counted. The CDR3 loop reads CASTPGGPPKP.

This clone was seen a handful of times. The rearrangement joins TRBV30 to TRBJ2-2; D unclear. From germline, CDR1 is GTSNPN and CDR2 SVGIG (reference sequence). Between the trimmed V and J ends, which lost 2 bases and 4 bases, there was a span of 14 bases. There are 15 residues in the CDR3. CDR3 bases: TGTGCCTGGAGTCCTTCACCCGGGTCCACCGGGGAGCTGTTTTTT. This encodes CAWSPSPGSTGELFF.

The count of this clone is one. The chain combines TRBV4-2 with TRBJ2-2; TRBD1 might be the D (6 bases). Trimming stripped 3 bases from V and 1 base from J, with 9 bases between. Germline lookup yields CDR1 LGHNA and CDR2 YNFKEQ. The CDR3 loop spans 15 amino acids. CDR3 nucleotide sequence: TGTGCCAGCAGCCAGAGAGGGGGGAACACCGGGGAGCTGTTTTTT. Translating it yields CASSQRGGNTGELFF.

The CDR3 DNA sequence: TGTGCCTCCAGCTACAGGGGCGATCAGCCCCAGCATTTT. Its protein is CASSYRGDQPQHF. The chain recombines TRBV13 with TRBJ1-5; TRBD1 aligns across 7 bases. The germline gives CDR1 PRHDT, CDR2 FYEKMQ (reference sequence). The CDR3 extends over 13 amino acids. V was pared by 11 bases and J by 5 bases, with 9 bases of the junction left unmatched.

A few counts support this clone. The V gene is TRBV9, the J gene TRBJ1-5; 7 bases line up with TRBD1. With 3 bases clipped from V and 6 bases from J, the junction kept 6 bases outside the gene matches. Germline V CDR1 and CDR2: SGDLS, YYNGEE. The CDR3 spans 14 residues. CDR3 sequence (DNA): TGTGCCAGCAGCGCAACAGGGGCAGGTCAGCCCCAGCATTTT. Protein product: CASSATGAGQPQHF.

This clone was detected once. The rearrangement uses TRBV7-6 and TRBJ1-1; TRBD1 matches at 7 bases. Per the germline V gene, CDR1 is SGHVS and CDR2 is FNYEAQ. The CDR3 spans 14 residues. With V trimmed by 5 bases and J by 6 bases, 9 bases remained unmatched. The CDR3 sequence is CASSPLTGDAEAFF. The CDR3 DNA follows: TGTGCCAGCAGCCCGTTAACAGGGGACGCTGAAGCTTTCTTT.

In this sample, this clone turned up a few times. The chain recombines TRBV6-6 with TRBJ1-1; D possibly corresponds to TRBD1 (6 bases). Germline V CDR1 and CDR2: MNHNY, SVGAGI (reference sequence). With 8 bases removed from V and 2 bases from J, the gap between germline ends came to 12 bases. The CDR3 consists of 13 residues. CDR3 region: CASHPTGNTEAFF. The CDR3 DNA follows: TGTGCCAGCCACCCGACAGGCAACACTGAAGCTTTCTTT.

The rearrangement links TRBV5-5 to TRBJ2-7; 7 bases agree with TRBD1. Losses at the gene ends were 5 bases for V and 3 bases for J; bases not matched to a gene: 5. CDR3 size: 13 residues. In germline, CDR1 is SGHKS, CDR2 YYEKEE (reference sequence). CDR3 nucleotide sequence: TGTGCCAGCAGGTCGGGACAGTTCTACGAGCAGTACTTC. Translated, it gives CASRSGQFYEQYF.

This clone appeared once. The chain is built from TRBV6-4 and TRBJ2-1, with D perhaps TRBD2 (6 bases). This CDR3 has 12 residues. V was pared by 0 bases and J by 9 bases, with 6 bases between. Germline-derived CDR1 and CDR2 are MRHNA and SNTAGT. In DNA form, the CDR3 reads TGTGCCAGCAGTGACTCGGAGGGTGAGCAGTTCTTC. It translates to CASSDSEGEQFF.

This clone was detected only a few times. The genes are TRBV6-2 or TRBV6-3 and TRBJ2-7; D unclear. Trimming cost V 4 bases and J 3 bases, with 4 bases left between them. The CDR3 contains 11 residues. Germline V CDR1 and CDR2: MNHEY, SVGEGT. The CDR3: CASSFNYEQYF. CDR3 DNA sequence: TGTGCCAGCAGTTTTAACTACGAGCAGTACTTC.

The chain is built from TRBV6-2 or TRBV6-3 and TRBJ2-1; the match to TRBD2 covers 8 bases. The junction had 6 bases not matched to a gene; V was cut back by 0 bases and J by 8 bases. Germline CDR1 and CDR2: MNHEY and SVGEGT. CDR3 length: 15 residues. The CDR3 coding sequence is TGTGCCAGCAGTTACTCTCCGGGAGGGTGGGATGAGCAGTTCTTC. Protein product: CASSYSPGGWDEQFF.

The chain links TRBV3-1 (or the pseudogene TRBV3-2) to TRBJ1-3, with 8 bases aligning to TRBD1. This CDR3 is 14 amino acids long. Germline V lookup: CDR1 LGHDT, CDR2 YNNKEL (reference sequence). V was clipped by 3 bases and J by 4 bases; unmatched bases: 2. CDR3 nucleotides: TGTGCCAGCAGCCACAGGGGGCAGGGAAACACCATATATTTT. Translating it yields CASSHRGQGNTIYF.

This clone was recorded once. This chain uses TRBV24-1 with TRBJ2-2; D remains unclear. The ends were cut back, 5 bases at V and 10 bases at J, with 13 bases in the middle. Germline V gives CDR1 KGHDR, CDR2 SFDVKD. The CDR3 has 13 amino acids. DNA of the CDR3: TGTGCCACCAGTGGTCCGAACTCGGTGGAGCTGTTTTTT. Translated: CATSGPNSVELFF.

This clone was seen once. The V call is TRBV5-4, the J call TRBJ2-1, with 8 bases lining up with TRBD1. V lost 2 bases to trimming and J lost 4 bases; unmatched junction nucleotides: 8. This CDR3 spans 16 amino acids. CDR1 is SGHNT and CDR2 is YYREEE in the germline V gene (reference sequence). The CDR3 nucleotides read TGTGCCAGCAGCTTAAAAGACAGGGGAGATTACAATGAGCAGTTCTTC. Protein: CASSLKDRGDYNEQFF.

V is TRBV30 and J is TRBJ1-1; TRBD1 is a possible D gene (5 bases). The CDR3 loop spans 14 amino acids. Germline V gene lookup returns CDR1 GTSNPN and CDR2 SVGIG (reference sequence). V was shortened by 5 bases and J by 1 base, with 14 bases between the two germline ends. This chain's CDR3 is CAWRGGGTNTEAFF. In DNA form, the CDR3 reads TGTGCCTGGCGTGGGGGGGGGACGAACACTGAAGCTTTCTTT.

The chain recombines TRBV5-1 with TRBJ1-3; the D gene is possibly TRBD1 (5 bases). Trimming stripped 3 bases from V and 2 bases from J, with 12 bases between. In germline, CDR1 is SGHRS, CDR2 YFSETQ. The CDR3 is 15 residues long. The CDR3 is CASSWAGSAGNTIYF. The CDR3 nucleotides read TGCGCCAGCAGCTGGGCAGGGTCCGCTGGAAACACCATATATTTT.

The chain uses TRBV4-1 and TRBJ2-7, with 10 bases that match TRBD2. Trimming cost V 2 bases and J 6 bases; bases outside gene matches: 10. The CDR3 has 16 amino acids. Germline V gives CDR1 MGHRA, CDR2 YSYEKL. CDR3 in amino acids: CASSQIPGLASGEQYF. The DNA for the CDR3 is TGCGCCAGCAGCCAAATTCCGGGACTAGCGTCGGGCGAGCAGTACTTC.

The chain joins TRBV6-2 or TRBV6-3 to TRBJ2-3; 12 nucleotides agree with TRBD2. Unmatched junction bases numbered 7, after V lost 6 bases and J lost 3 bases. The germline V gene has CDR1 MNHEY and CDR2 SVGEGT. This CDR3 comprises 16 residues. CDR3 loop: CASSPGLAGTTDTQYF. The CDR3 nucleotides are TGTGCCAGCAGCCCCGGACTAGCGGGAACTACAGATACGCAGTATTTT.

The gene calls are TRBV19 and TRBJ2-1, with a possible D match to TRBD2 (7 bases). Germline CDR1 and CDR2: LNHDA and SQIVND (reference sequence). CDR3 size: 15 residues. Trimming cost V 10 bases and J 10 bases, with 26 bases left between them. For the CDR3, the DNA is TGTGCCACCACCTCTAGGGGGGAGGGCCGACAGGAGCAGTTCTTC. Translation gives CATTSRGEGRQEQFF.

The chain combines TRBV11-2 with TRBJ1-5; the D gene is possibly TRBD1 (5 bases). Between the trimmed V and J ends, which lost 0 bases and 6 bases, there was a span of 9 bases. This CDR3 has 14 residues. The germline V gene has CDR1 SGHAT and CDR2 FQNNGV. CDR3 DNA sequence: TGTGCCAGCAGCTTAGACAGGGAAAGTCAGCCCCAGCATTTT. It specifies CASSLDRESQPQHF.